The 21 T cell receptor beta chains below come from one sample, sequenced in a study of blood T cell repertoires in COVID-19. Profiled with immunoSEQ multiplex PCR; TCRdb holds only in-frame clones, not every one. The data contain around 170,000 clones, approximately 83% of them seen just once; the ten biggest clones take up 13%. The sample consisted of peripheral blood. The receptor set was obtained from a man between 65 and 85 years old who had recovered from COVID-19.

This clone was seen only a few times. The V gene is TRBV21-1, the J gene TRBJ2-3; the D call in the table, TRBD2, was not verified against the DNA. TRBV21-1 is noted as a pseudogene. There are 18 residues in the CDR3. Here the CDR3 reads CASSPQLEREAGTDTQYF. In DNA, the CDR3 is TGTGCCAGCAGCCCCCAGTTAGAGCGGGAGGCTGGCACAGATACGCAGTATTTT.

The chain couples TRBV7-9 to TRBJ2-1; D is uncertain. Germline values: CDR1 SEHNR, CDR2 FQNEAQ (reference sequence). This CDR3 has 16 residues. The germline V and J ends were trimmed by 3 bases and 0 bases, with 12 bases remaining between them. DNA for the CDR3: TGTGCCAGCAGCTTTCCGACCCGGAGCTCCTACAATGAGCAGTTCTTC. Its protein product is CASSFPTRSSYNEQFF.

This chain links TRBV7-8 with TRBJ2-1, with a tentative D call TRBD2 (6 bases). The CDR3 is made up of 15 amino acids. The germline V and J ends were trimmed by 5 bases and 6 bases, with 17 bases remaining between them. Germline CDR1 is SGHVS and CDR2 is FQNEAQ. The CDR3 loop reads CASSPFGGSFNEQFF. In nucleotides, the CDR3 is TGTGCCAGCAGCCCTTTCGGGGGTAGTTTCAATGAGCAGTTCTTC.

In its sample, this clone was seen a few times. The chain joins TRBV27 to TRBJ2-5; a possible D gene is TRBD1 (6 bases). Between the trimmed V and J ends, which lost 1 base and 1 base, there was a span of 13 bases. Germline lookup yields CDR1 MNHEY and CDR2 SMNVEV (reference sequence). The CDR3 is 16 residues long. The CDR3, as DNA: TGTGCCAGCAGTTTATACGCCGGGACACCCCAAGAGACCCAGTACTTC. Residues: CASSLYAGTPQETQYF.

The V call is TRBV3-1 (or the pseudogene TRBV3-2), the J call TRBJ2-3; 12 positions agree with TRBD2. Germline trimming cut 0 bases from V and 9 bases from J; bases unmatched to any gene: 10. The CDR3 is 17 residues long. CDR1 is LGHDT and CDR2 is YNNKEL in the germline V gene (reference sequence). CDR3: CASSQDWGTSGSRTQYF. CDR3 in DNA: TGTGCCAGCAGCCAAGATTGGGGGACTAGCGGGTCCAGGACGCAGTATTTT.

This chain connects TRBV7-2 to TRBJ2-3; no firm D call. Trimming took off 3 bases at V and 5 bases at J, with 12 bases between the two ends. The CDR3 has 14 residues. Germline CDR1 is SGHTA and CDR2 is FQGNSA. This CDR3 is CASSLVVTGDTQYF. CDR3 nucleotides: TGTGCCAGCAGCTTGGTTGTTACCGGAGATACGCAGTATTTT.

This clone was seen more than once but under ten times. The CDR3 loop reads CASSWQGAGEQYF. DNA of the CDR3: TGTGCCAGCAGTTGGCAGGGGGCGGGAGAGCAGTACTTC. This rearrangement joins TRBV27 to TRBJ2-7, with 8 bases identical to TRBD1. Germline V gene lookup returns CDR1 MNHEY and CDR2 SMNVEV (reference sequence). The CDR3 consists of 13 residues. J was trimmed by 7 bases and V by 4 bases; bases with no gene match: 6.

The chain has TRBV29-1 and TRBJ2-3, with TRBD2 matching over 12 bases. This CDR3 is 16 amino acids long. V trimming: 5 bases; J trimming: 5 bases; junction bases outside the gene matches: 11. Germline V gene sequence: CDR1 SQVTM, CDR2 ANQGSEA. CDR3 in amino acids: CSVSRLAGAGGDTQYF. The CDR3 nucleotides read TGCAGCGTTTCCAGACTAGCGGGGGCGGGTGGAGATACGCAGTATTTT.

This clone has a single count. The gene calls are TRBV4-1 and TRBJ1-2; D gene ambiguous. Germline V gene lookup returns CDR1 MGHRA and CDR2 YSYEKL. There are 15 residues in the CDR3. The V gene lost 0 bases and the J gene lost 5 bases, with 13 bases spanning the gap. CDR3 nucleotide sequence: TGCGCCAGCAGCCAAGACTGGTGGCAGTTGTATGGCTACACCTTC. Translating it yields CASSQDWWQLYGYTF.

This chain joins TRBV13 and TRBJ2-1; 8 bases map to TRBD1. CDR1 is PRHDT, CDR2 FYEKMQ, per germline (reference sequence). The trim removed 7 bases at V and 0 bases at J, leaving 8 bases unmatched. There are 16 residues in the CDR3. In nucleotides, the CDR3 is TGTGCCAGCACTTGGTACAGGGGGAGCTCCTACAATGAGCAGTTCTTC. Translation: CASTWYRGSSYNEQFF.

The gene calls are TRBV10-3 and TRBJ2-7; the D gene is possibly TRBD2 (6 bases). Germline CDR1 ENHRY, CDR2 SYGVKD. The V end was cut by 9 bases, the J end by 4 bases, with 22 bases between. CDR3 size: 15 residues. CDR3 coding DNA: TGTGCCATAAGAGCCCCCGGGACTTCACTTTACGAGCAGTACTTC. Translating gives CAIRAPGTSLYEQYF.

The chain links TRBV21-1 to TRBJ1-2; TRBD1 is taken as the D call from the table, unchecked against the DNA. TRBV21-1 is a listed pseudogene. The CDR3 has 15 amino acids. The CDR3 coding sequence is TGTGCCAGCAGCAAACGGGACAGGGGAATCTATGGCTACACCTTC. Its translation: CASSKRDRGIYGYTF.

This clone has a single count. The chain recombines TRBV5-1 with TRBJ1-6; a possible D gene is TRBD1 (5 bases). The CDR3 length is 18 residues. CDR1 and CDR2 from the germline V gene are SGHRS and YFSETQ. Trimming stripped 0 bases from V and 3 bases from J, with 16 bases between. The CDR3 nucleotides read TGCGCCAGCAGCTTGGCCGAGGACACGAACAACTATAATTCACCCCTCCACTTT. This encodes CASSLAEDTNNYNSPLHF.

The chain employs TRBV27 and TRBJ2-2, with TRBD2 matching 11 bases. The CDR3 loop spans 17 amino acids. V trimming: 4 bases; J trimming: 4 bases; junction bases outside the gene matches: 8. Germline V CDR1 and CDR2: MNHEY, SMNVEV (reference sequence). The CDR3 reads CASSSYSGRAPTGELFF. Written as DNA, the CDR3 is TGTGCCAGCAGTTCATATAGCGGGAGGGCACCCACCGGGGAGCTGTTTTTT.

The chain recombines TRBV6-6 with TRBJ2-4; TRBD2 aligns across 7 bases. The CDR3 runs to 15 residues. Germline trimming cut 8 bases from V and 4 bases from J; bases unmatched to any gene: 11. CDR1 MNHNY and CDR2 SVGAGI come from the germline V gene (reference sequence). CDR3 DNA sequence: TGTGCCAGCGATCACGGGGTTAGCGGGAAAAACATTCAGTACTTC. Its protein product is CASDHGVSGKNIQYF.

V and J are TRBV18 and TRBJ1-1; TRBD1 might be the D (5 bases). Germline V CDR1 and CDR2: KGHSH, LQKENI. V lost 2 bases to trimming and J lost 1 base, with 8 bases between them. CDR3 length: 14 amino acids. CDR3 amino acids: CASSPDQGNTEAFF. CDR3 nucleotide sequence: TGTGCCAGCTCACCAGACCAGGGGAACACTGAAGCTTTCTTT. The variable domain in full, completed from reference TRBV18 and TRBJ1-1, reads NAGVMQNPRHLVRRRGQEARLRCSPMKGHSHVYWYRQLPEEGLKFMVYLQKENIIDESGMPKERFSAEFPKEGPSILRIQQVVRGDSAAYFCASSPDQGNTEAFFGQGTRLTVV.

This clone has just one count. The chain carries TRBV11-2 and TRBJ2-5; 8 bases map to TRBD1. V lost 5 bases and J lost 3; bases outside the gene matches: 2. This CDR3 is built from 13 residues. CDR1 is SGHAT, CDR2 FQNNGV, per germline. CDR3 in DNA: TGTGCCAGCAGCGGGGACAGGAAAGAGACCCAGTACTTC. Translating it yields CASSGDRKETQYF. The full variable domain, in which reference TRBV11-2 and TRBJ2-5 provide the parts outside the CDR3, is EAGVAQSPRYKIIEKRQSVAFWCNPISGHATLYWYQQILGQGPKLLIQFQNNGVVDDSQLPKDRFSAERLKGVDSTLKIQPAKLEDSAVYLCASSGDRKETQYFGPGTRLLVL.

The gene calls are TRBV9 and TRBJ2-2; 8 bases agree with TRBD2. V was clipped by 0 bases and J by 5 bases; unmatched bases: 9. Germline loops: CDR1 SGDLS, CDR2 YYNGEE. The CDR3 totals 17 residues. CDR3 sequence: CASSVGSSGGITGELFF. The CDR3 DNA sequence: TGTGCCAGCAGCGTAGGATCCAGCGGGGGAATTACCGGGGAGCTGTTTTTT.

This clone was observed a few times. The rearrangement uses TRBV7-2 and TRBJ1-1; no clear D. The V end lost 0 bases, the J end lost 1 base, and 9 bases lay between the germline ends. The CDR3 length is 15 residues. Germline CDR1 reads SGHTA; CDR2 reads FQGNSA. CDR3 loop: CASSLARHGNTEAFF. CDR3 DNA sequence: TGTGCCAGCAGCTTAGCGCGTCACGGGAACACTGAAGCTTTCTTT.

The genes are TRBV5-1 and TRBJ2-5, with 9 bases lining up with TRBD1. Looked up from germline, CDR1 is SGHRS and CDR2 is YFSETQ. This CDR3 has 16 residues. V shed 3 bases and J 4 bases; nucleotides not matched to a gene: 10. The CDR3 protein is CASSSLGQGQGETQYF. As DNA, the CDR3 is TGCGCCAGCAGCTCCCTCGGACAGGGGCAGGGAGAGACCCAGTACTTC. Full variable domain (missing parts from reference TRBV5-1 and TRBJ2-5): KAGVTQTPRYLIKTRGQQVTLSCSPISGHRSVSWYQQTPGQGLQFLFEYFSETQRNKGNFPGRFSGRQFSNSRSEMNVSTLELGDSALYLCASSSLGQGQGETQYFGPGTRLLVL.

V and J are TRBV28 and TRBJ2-7; tentative D call: TRBD2 (5 bases). CDR1 is MDHEN, CDR2 SYDVKM, per germline. CDR3 size: 18 residues. Trimming removed 2 bases at V and 0 bases at J, with 20 bases between. The CDR3 sequence is CASSLVGLSDISSYEQYF. In nucleotides, the CDR3 is TGTGCCAGCAGTTTAGTAGGTCTTAGCGACATCAGCTCCTACGAGCAGTACTTC.